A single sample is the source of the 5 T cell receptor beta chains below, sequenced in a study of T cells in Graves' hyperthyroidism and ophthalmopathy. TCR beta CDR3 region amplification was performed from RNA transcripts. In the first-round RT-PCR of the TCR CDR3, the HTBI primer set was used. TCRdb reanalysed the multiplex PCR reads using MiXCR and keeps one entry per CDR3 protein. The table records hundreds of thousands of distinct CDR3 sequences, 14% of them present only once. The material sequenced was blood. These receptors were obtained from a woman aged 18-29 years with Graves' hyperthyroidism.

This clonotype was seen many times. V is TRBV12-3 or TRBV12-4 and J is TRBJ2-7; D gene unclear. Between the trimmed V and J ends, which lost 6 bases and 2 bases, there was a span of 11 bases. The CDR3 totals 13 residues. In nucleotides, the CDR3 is TGTGCCAGCAGGCCCCAGTGGACCTACGAGCAGTACTTC. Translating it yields CASRPQWTYEQYF.

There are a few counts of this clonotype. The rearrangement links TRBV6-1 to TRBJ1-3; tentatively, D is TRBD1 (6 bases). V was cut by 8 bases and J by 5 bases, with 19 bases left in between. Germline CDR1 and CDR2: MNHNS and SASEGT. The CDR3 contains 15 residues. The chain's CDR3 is CASRTQGRMRNTIYF. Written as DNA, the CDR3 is TGTGCCAGCCGGACCCAGGGGAGGATGAGAAACACCATATATTTT.

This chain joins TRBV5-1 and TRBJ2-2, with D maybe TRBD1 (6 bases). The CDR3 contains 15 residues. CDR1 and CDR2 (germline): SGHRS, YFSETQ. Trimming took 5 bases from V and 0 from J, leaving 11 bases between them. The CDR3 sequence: CASRDSQPNTGELFF. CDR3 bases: TGCGCCAGCAGGGACAGCCAACCGAACACCGGGGAGCTGTTTTTT.

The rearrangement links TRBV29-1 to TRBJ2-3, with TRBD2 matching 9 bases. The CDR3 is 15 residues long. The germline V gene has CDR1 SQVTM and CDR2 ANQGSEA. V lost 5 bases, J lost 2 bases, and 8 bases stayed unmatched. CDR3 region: CSVSRASGITDTQYF. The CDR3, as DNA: TGCAGCGTTTCTCGGGCTAGCGGGATCACAGATACGCAGTATTTT.

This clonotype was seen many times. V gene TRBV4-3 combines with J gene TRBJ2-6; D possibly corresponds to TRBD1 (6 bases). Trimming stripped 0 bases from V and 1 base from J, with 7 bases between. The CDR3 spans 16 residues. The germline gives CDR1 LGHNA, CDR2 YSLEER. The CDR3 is CASSQDGQSGANVLTF. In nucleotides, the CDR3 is TGCGCCAGCAGCCAAGACGGACAGTCTGGGGCCAACGTCCTGACTTTC.